The present TCR beta chain was sequenced within a study of shared clonotypes between healthy human individuals. TCRdb's table, derived via immunoSEQ multiplex PCR, lists solely in-frame clones and lacks some. The sample consists of about 680,000 clones, about 91% of them appearing once. Study-wide results and caveats: Non-shared clonotypes showed lower generation probabilities than clonotypes common to all four donors. The study generally estimated greater richness for naive than memory subsets.

CD8 cells regarded as naive lacked CD45RO, were positively chosen for CCR7, and omitted terminally differentiated effector memory CD45RA+ cells. To note about this clone: What it binds is unknown.

This receptor was obtained from a man under 40 in good health. Material for sequencing was naive CD8+ T cells sorted from blood.

CDR3 DNA: TGTGCCAGCAGACAGGGCAATGAGCAGTTCTTC. It is translated as CASRQGNEQFF. V gene TRBV14 combines with J gene TRBJ2-1; possible D gene TRBD1, 6 bases. Germline lookup yields CDR1 SGHDN and CDR2 FVKESK. V lost 6 bases and J 6 bases, leaving 6 bases between the germline ends. This CDR3 is built from 11 residues.